Presented here are 5 T cell receptor beta chains from one specimen sequenced in a study of blood T cell repertoires in COVID-19. The method was immunoSEQ multiplex PCR; TCRdb's version includes in-frame clones alone and lacks a portion of them. The sample has roughly 250,000 clones, around 87% seen once. What was sequenced was PBMCs or T cells enriched from blood (not recorded which). Receptors were obtained from a woman aged 25-40 years with acute COVID-19.

This sequence joins TRBV6-1 and TRBJ1-1, with 9 bases lining up with TRBD1. V dropped 1 base and J dropped 3; count of bases not matched to a gene: 6. The germline gives CDR1 MNHNS, CDR2 SASEGT. CDR3 length: 16 amino acids. The CDR3 protein is CASSEGGTGIYTEAFF. The CDR3 coding sequence is TGTGCCAGCAGTGAAGGTGGGACAGGGATTTACACTGAAGCTTTCTTT.

This chain links TRBV28 with TRBJ1-2; TRBD1 matches 7 bases. V lost 5 bases to trimming and J lost 7 bases; unmatched junction nucleotides: 7. This CDR3 is built from 13 residues. CDR1 and CDR2 (germline): MDHEN, SYDVKM. The CDR3 DNA reads TGTGCCAGCAGTATAAGGGGGCGGAGTGGCTACACCTTC. This translates into CASSIRGRSGYTF.

V is TRBV7-8 and J is TRBJ2-1, with 13 bases fitting TRBD2. Trimming removed 1 base from V and 0 bases from J; junction bases left unmatched: 6. This CDR3 is built from 19 residues. Germline V gene data show CDR1 as SGHVS and CDR2 as FQNEAQ. The CDR3 bases are TGTGCCAGCAGCTTAGATGGACTAGCGGGAGAAGCCTCCTACAATGAGCAGTTCTTC. It is translated as CASSLDGLAGEASYNEQFF.

The gene calls are TRBV27 and TRBJ2-5, with D tentatively TRBD2 (8 bases). Germline-derived CDR1 and CDR2 are MNHEY and SMNVEV (reference sequence). Trimming took 0 bases from V and 5 from J, leaving 16 bases between them. The CDR3 runs to 16 residues. Here the CDR3 reads CASSLSGTAGAETQYF. The CDR3 nucleotides are TGTGCCAGCAGTTTATCCGGGACAGCGGGGGCCGAGACCCAGTACTTC.

The chain joins TRBV5-8 to TRBJ2-2, with D possibly being TRBD2 (6 bases). The length of the CDR3 is 14 residues. CDR1 and CDR2 (germline): SGHTS, YDEGEE. Trimming removed 4 bases at V and 9 bases at J, with 16 bases between. The CDR3 DNA reads TGTGCCAGCAGCCCCGGGAGCCTCGTCCGGGAGCTGTTTTTT. Protein sequence: CASSPGSLVRELFF.